Listed below are T cell receptor beta chains from one sample, sequenced in a study of T cell responses to AZD1222 COVID-19 vaccine. Here immunoSEQ multiplex PCR was the method, and the copy in TCRdb shows in-frame clones only, minus some. This table holds 160,000 or so clones, approximately 90% found once. Here the sequenced sample was peripheral blood, taken on day 0 of AZD1222 vaccination. Source of these receptors: an adult in good health. Each CDR3 is given with its conserved first and last residue. D genes are given only for firm matches. Clone size is not always given. Where it is, it says once, few, many or a class for expanded clones.

size,D,J,V,CDR3,DNA
-,TRBD1,TRBJ1-2,TRBV10-3,CAISESDRANYGYTF,TGTGCCATCAGTGAGTCAGACAGGGCTAACTATGGCTACACCTTC
-,TRBD1,TRBJ2-3,TRBV18,CASSPGQGRDTQYF,TGTGCCAGCAGCCCGGGACAGGGGAGAGATACGCAGTATTTT
few,TRBD1,TRBJ1-2,TRBV5-1,CASSTGQGAHGYTF,TGCGCCAGCAGCACCGGACAGGGGGCGCATGGCTACACCTTC
-,TRBD1,TRBJ2-3,TRBV10-3,CATGEGQGSDTQYF,TGTGCCACAGGGGAGGGACAGGGGTCAGATACGCAGTATTTT
-,TRBD2,TRBJ2-3,TRBV5-1,CASSLGLAGLADTQYF,TGCGCCAGCAGCTTGGGACTAGCGGGTCTGGCAGATACGCAGTATTTT
-,-,TRBJ1-1,TRBV16,CASSYRGGTEAFF,TGTGCCAGCAGCTATCGGGGGGGCACTGAAGCTTTCTTT
-,-,TRBJ2-5,TRBV27,CASSSGKTQYF,TGTGCCAGCAGTTCGGGCAAGACCCAGTACTTC
-,TRBD1,TRBJ2-7,TRBV27,CASRTTGQYYEQYF,TGTGCCAGCAGAACTACGGGACAGTACTACGAGCAGTACTTC
-,-,TRBJ1-1,TRBV6-1,CASSPLGRGNTEAFF,TGTGCCAGCAGTCCACTGGGCAGGGGAAACACTGAAGCTTTCTTT
-,-,TRBJ2-7,TRBV7-2,CASSFRPSYEQYF,TGTGCCAGCAGTTTTAGGCCCTCCTACGAGCAGTACTTC
-,-,TRBJ1-1,TRBV4-1,CASSQDPVPPNTEAFF,TGCGCCAGCAGCCAAGATCCGGTGCCGCCGAACACTGAAGCTTTCTTT
-,TRBD1,TRBJ1-1,TRBV5-1,CASGFTGGSTEAFF,TGCGCCAGCGGATTCACAGGGGGCTCCACTGAAGCTTTCTTT
-,-,TRBJ2-2,TRBV19,CASSTRPRTGELFF,TGTGCCAGTAGTACCCGGCCCAGAACCGGGGAGCTGTTTTTT
-,-,TRBJ1-2,TRBV2,CASTGGANYGYTF,TGTGCCAGCACTGGCGGCGCTAACTATGGCTACACCTTC
-,-,TRBJ1-1,TRBV7-2,CASRLSGLTTEAFF,TGTGCCAGCAGATTATCGGGGTTAACCACTGAAGCTTTCTTT
-,-,TRBJ2-7,TRBV30,CAWISNRDDREQYF,TGTGCCTGGATATCTAACAGGGATGATCGGGAGCAGTACTTC
few,TRBD1,TRBJ2-7,TRBV11-3,CASSKDRGVNEQYF,TGTGCCAGCAGCAAAGACAGGGGAGTAAACGAGCAGTACTTC
-,-,TRBJ2-1,TRBV19,CASSGGKPYNEQFF,TGTGCCAGTAGTGGCGGGAAACCATACAATGAGCAGTTCTTC
-,-,TRBJ1-1,TRBV19,CASIPQGLNTEAFF,TGTGCCAGTATACCACAGGGCCTGAACACTGAAGCTTTCTTT
-,-,TRBJ2-3,TRBV27,CASSPLGGPRADTQYF,TGTGCCAGCAGTCCCCTCGGGGGCCCAAGGGCAGATACGCAGTATTTT
-,TRBD1,TRBJ1-1,TRBV30,CAHRTGGITEAFF,TGTGCCCACCGGACAGGGGGCATCACTGAAGCTTTCTTT
-,-,TRBJ2-3,TRBV28,CASSLRGADTQYF,TGTGCCAGCAGTTTAAGGGGGGCAGATACGCAGTATTTT
-,-,TRBJ2-2,TRBV6-1,CASSEVVAGELFF,TGTGCCAGCAGTGAGGTCGTGGCCGGGGAGCTGTTTTTT
-,-,TRBJ1-1,TRBV3-1/TRBV3-2,CASSQTGSAFF,TGTGCCAGCAGCCAAACGGGATCGGCTTTCTTT
-,-,TRBJ1-2,TRBV27,CASSPLTGVDYGYTF,TGTGCCAGCAGTCCCCTGACGGGAGTAGACTATGGCTACACCTTC
-,-,TRBJ1-1,TRBV6-5,CASSYAPRVPNEAFF,TGTGCCAGCAGTTACGCCCCTAGGGTTCCGAATGAAGCTTTCTTT
few,TRBD1,TRBJ1-1,TRBV7-3,CASSLTSTGASEAFF,TGTGCCAGCAGCTTAACGTCGACAGGGGCTAGTGAAGCTTTCTTT
-,-,TRBJ1-4,TRBV6-5,CASTGQAWDSEKLFF,TGTGCCAGCACAGGCCAAGCATGGGATTCGGAAAAACTGTTTTTT
-,-,TRBJ2-1,TRBV7-3,CASSLNRDNEQFF,TGTGCCAGCAGCTTAAACAGGGATAATGAGCAGTTCTTC
-,TRBD2,TRBJ2-1,TRBV6-1,CASSEVAGGYNEQFF,TGTGCCAGCAGTGAAGTAGCGGGAGGGTACAATGAGCAGTTCTTC
-,TRBD1,TRBJ1-5,TRBV2,CASSLGQGDNQPQHF,TGTGCCAGCAGCTTGGGACAGGGAGACAATCAGCCCCAGCATTTT
-,-,TRBJ1-2,TRBV5-1,CASSLVSGVDYGYTF,TGCGCCAGCAGCTTGGTCTCAGGGGTGGATTATGGCTACACCTTC
-,-,TRBJ2-1,TRBV28,CASSFRNGEQFF,TGTGCCAGCAGTTTCCGCAATGGTGAGCAGTTCTTC